This TCR beta chain is drawn from a study of CD8 T cells in Susac syndrome. The RNA input was roughly 0.5 to 1 ug, and it was reverse transcribed with random hexamers. An immunoSEQ multiplex PCR generated amplified TCR beta CDR3 products spanning 54 Vbeta and 13 Jbeta. Each CDR3 protein gets one entry after TCRdb re-called the immunoSEQ multiplex PCR reads with MiXCR. Of 150,000 to 200,000 distinct CDR3 sequences listed, more than 90% are singletons. CD8+ and CD4+ T cells from blood underwent TCR beta sequencing, which was carried out in a high-throughput format. The TEMRA cells underwent FACS enrichment, while the CD8+ and CD4+ T cells underwent negative isolation. This clonotype was seen a single time. Its antigen is as yet unknown. Study-level points and caveats: A relatively small number of individuals underwent TCR sequencing and HLA analysis.

The sample consisted of CD4+ T cells from PBMCs. This receptor was obtained from a human donor in good health.

CDR3: CASSLTGRRSEQFF. The CDR3, as DNA: TGTGCCAGCAGCTTAACAGGACGCCGTTCCGAGCAGTTCTTC. The chain recombines TRBV7-3 with TRBJ2-1; D remains unclear. Trimming took 0 bases from V and 10 from J, leaving 13 bases between them. The germline V gene encodes CDR1 SGHTA and CDR2 FQGTGA. This CDR3 has 14 residues.